This TCR beta chain was captured in a study of CD8+ T cells in alopecia areata. Broader study findings: Scalp and blood retained many expanded lesional clones during tofacitinib. Higher clonality than in normal scalp was seen in lesional scalp, especially alopecia totalis/universalis.

This clone was seen more than once but under ten times. Its matching antigen is unknown. This specimen includes other DNA sequences encoding the same CDR3. Sequencing used cDNA as its template, made by extracting RNA and reverse transcribing it. Measured with immunoSEQ multiplex PCR; TCRdb has only the in-frame clones, and not every one. Here the sample spans 150,000 to 200,000 clones, roughly 70% being singletons. Treatment defined: oral pan-JAK inhibitor, 5-10 mg twice daily. V lost 4 bases, J lost 7 bases, and 11 bases lay in between. The CDR3 covers 12 residues. Germline values: CDR1 SQVTM, CDR2 ANQGSEA.

Source: CD4+ T cells sorted from blood, taken around week 50, from a patient treated with tofacitinib. This chain connects TRBV29-1 to TRBJ1-5, with D possibly matching TRBD1 (5 bases). The receptor was derived from a human donor with alopecia areata. The DNA of the CDR3 is TGCAGCGTTGGAGCAGGGAACCAGCCCCAGCATTTT. It encodes CSVGAGNQPQHF.